The 13 T cell receptor beta chains listed next were all sequenced from one sample in a study of T cell clonotyping in hematopoietic cell transplantation. The time point is: recipient sample about 28 days before transplant, after cytoreduction. Sequenced by immunoSEQ multiplex PCR; TCRdb stores in-frame clones only, minus some. In the table there are around 28,000 clones, roughly 84% of which are singletons. Sequencing was performed on peripheral blood mononuclear cells, taken before stem cell transplant. The receptors were sampled from a man aged 35-49 years with acute myeloid leukemia. Some clones in this sample may be carry-over from other donors' samples.

The chain has TRBV10-3 and TRBJ1-2, with D maybe TRBD1 (6 bases). Trimming removed 7 bases from V and 4 bases from J, with 16 bases in between. Germline CDR1 is ENHRY and CDR2 is SYGVKD. This CDR3 spans 14 amino acids. CDR3 DNA sequence: TGTGCCATCACCTTCGGCAGGGGCCCCTATGGCTACACCTTC. Translating it yields CAITFGRGPYGYTF.

V and J are TRBV6-6 and TRBJ1-2; no firm D call. This CDR3 has 13 residues. Per germline, CDR1 MNHNY and CDR2 SVGAGI (reference sequence). V was cut by 0 bases and J by 7 bases, with 9 bases left in between. The CDR3: CASSYSEGVGYTF. The CDR3 nucleotides read TGTGCCAGCAGTTACTCAGAGGGCGTTGGCTACACCTTC.

The chain employs TRBV4-3 and TRBJ1-6, with D hard to call. The germline CDR1 and CDR2 sequences are LGHNA and YSLEER. The V end was cut by 3 bases, the J end by 8 bases, with 11 bases between. There are 14 residues in the CDR3. The CDR3 loop reads CASSQIARDSPLHF. The DNA for the CDR3 is TGCGCCAGCAGCCAGATAGCGAGGGATTCACCCCTCCACTTT.

The rearrangement links TRBV7-9 to TRBJ2-1, with TRBD2 as a possible D gene (6 bases). Trimming stripped 3 bases from V and 5 bases from J, with 8 bases between. This CDR3 is 13 amino acids long. Germline V lookup: CDR1 SEHNR, CDR2 FQNEAQ (reference sequence). CDR3 loop: CASSLSSDNEQFF. The CDR3 DNA reads TGTGCCAGCAGCTTGTCTAGCGACAATGAGCAGTTCTTC.

The chain links TRBV30 to TRBJ2-6; D ambiguous. The CDR3 runs 11 residues. V dropped 5 bases and J dropped 1 base, with 0 bases sitting between them. Per germline, CDR1 GTSNPN and CDR2 SVGIG (reference sequence). CDR3 in DNA: TGTGCCTGGTCTGGGGCCAACGTCCTGACTTTC. Its translation: CAWSGANVLTF.

This sequence joins TRBV23-1 and TRBJ1-1, with 7 bases aligning to TRBD1. TRBV23-1 is an ORF for which the function is uncertain. J was trimmed by 0 bases and V by 3 bases; bases with no gene match: 13. CDR3 size: 18 residues. CDR3 loop: CASSQQVRGQAMNTEAFF. For the CDR3, the DNA is TGCGCCAGCAGTCAGCAGGTGCGAGGACAGGCCATGAACACTGAAGCTTTCTTT.

This clone is a singleton in its sample. V usage is TRBV5-4 and J usage is TRBJ2-6; D is ambiguous. Trimming removed 4 bases at V and 0 bases at J, with 8 bases between. This CDR3 spans 15 amino acids. From germline, CDR1 is SGHNT and CDR2 YYREEE (reference sequence). The CDR3 spells CASSGEVSGANVLTF. Here the CDR3 DNA reads TGTGCCAGCAGCGGCGAGGTCTCTGGGGCCAACGTCCTGACTTTC.

The chain employs TRBV7-8 and TRBJ2-7; a weak D match, TRBD2 (6 bases). Trimming shortened V by 4 bases and J by 0 bases, and 19 bases separated the two germline ends. The germline V gene has CDR1 SGHVS and CDR2 FQNEAQ. CDR3 size: 17 residues. The CDR3 region has the DNA TGTGCCAGCAGCTCCCTTGTTATGGGGGGATTCTCCTACGAGCAGTACTTC. Its translation is CASSSLVMGGFSYEQYF.

The gene calls are TRBV11-3 and TRBJ2-3; 7 bases align to TRBD1. The CDR3 runs to 15 residues. The V gene end was trimmed by 5 bases and the J gene end by 4 bases; junction bases not matched to a gene: 9. The germline CDR1 and CDR2 sequences are SGHNT and YENEEA. This chain's CDR3 is CASSKQTGRADTQYF. The CDR3 nucleotides read TGTGCCAGCAGCAAACAGACAGGGCGGGCAGATACGCAGTATTTT.

The V and J genes are TRBV25-1 and TRBJ1-2; D not certain. V dropped 2 bases and J dropped 5 bases, with 9 bases sitting between them. Germline V lookup: CDR1 MGHDK, CDR2 SYGVNS. The CDR3 runs 13 residues. As DNA, the CDR3 is TGTGCCAGCAGTGAACAGACGATATATGGCTACACCTTC. Its protein is CASSEQTIYGYTF.

This chain uses TRBV2 with TRBJ2-7, with 13 bases fitting TRBD2. This CDR3 is built from 14 residues. From germline, CDR1 is SNHLY and CDR2 FYNNEI. After removal of 4 bases from V and 10 bases from J, the junction contained 7 bases not matched to a gene. CDR3 in DNA: TGTGCCAGCAGTGGTGGGACTAGCGGGGACGCCCAGTACTTC. It specifies CASSGGTSGDAQYF. The full variable domain, in which reference TRBV2 and TRBJ2-7 provide the parts outside the CDR3, is EPEVTQTPSHQVTQMGQEVILRCVPISNHLYFYWYRQILGQKVEFLVSFYNNEISEKSEIFDDQFSVERPDGSNFTLKIRSTKLEDSAMYFCASSGGTSGDAQYFGPGTRLTVT.

This clone was counted once. This sequence joins TRBV27 and TRBJ2-7; 10 nucleotides line up with TRBD2. The CDR3 totals 15 residues. The germline V gene has CDR1 MNHEY and CDR2 SMNVEV (reference sequence). V gave up 6 bases and J gave up 0 bases; unmatched junction bases: 5. As DNA, the CDR3 is TGTGCCAGCAGGGCACTAGCGGGGTTCTCCTACGAGCAGTACTTC. Protein sequence: CASRALAGFSYEQYF.

The V gene is TRBV10-2, the J gene TRBJ1-2, with no clear D. The V end lost 2 bases, the J end lost 4 bases, and 11 bases lay between the germline ends. Per the germline V gene, CDR1 is WSHSY and CDR2 is SAAADI. The CDR3 contains 14 residues. For the CDR3, the DNA is TGCGCCAGCAGTGAGCGTAACACGGGCTATGGCTACACCTTC. Translated: CASSERNTGYGYTF.